Listed below are T cell receptor beta chains from one sample, sequenced in a study of response to subunit inactivated influenza vaccine. TCRdb called the RT-PCR reads again in MiXCR, with one record for every CDR3 protein. The table records 800,000 to 1,000,000 distinct CDR3 sequences, 21% of them present only once. This sample comprised PBMCs from blood, obtained roughly 5 days after vaccination. The receptors come from a man aged 45-65 years who received an inactivated influenza vaccine. CDR3s include the opening cysteine and the closing phenylalanine or tryptophan. A D gene is named only where the DNA matches it firmly. Some rows mark clone size as missing; the rest say once, few, many or name a class of expanded clone.

v_call	clone_size	j_call	d_call	cdr3_aa	cdr3_nt
TRBV5-1	.	TRBJ2-7	TRBD1	CASSPGQAVGLEQYF	TGCGCCAGCAGCCCGGGACAGGCCGTAGGTCTAGAGCAGTACTTC
TRBV6-5	.	TRBJ1-2	TRBD1	CASSSPSGTGMGGYTF	TGTGCCAGCAGTTCTCCGTCCGGGACAGGGATGGGCGGCTACACCTTC
TRBV5-1	few	TRBJ2-5	.	CASTRQDQETQYF	TGCGCCAGCACGCGACAGGACCAAGAGACCCAGTACTTC
TRBV4-2	few	TRBJ2-2	.	CASNQGGGEEEELFF	TGTGCCAGCAACCAGGGGGGAGGGGAAGAGGAGGAGCTGTTTTTT
TRBV20-1	few	TRBJ2-1	.	CSASSLNNNEQFF	TGCAGTGCTAGTTCCCTGAACAACAATGAGCAGTTCTTC
TRBV7-9	once	TRBJ2-7	TRBD2	CASSGEASGRYEQYF	TGTGCCAGCAGCGGAGAGGCTAGCGGGCGCTACGAGCAGTACTTC
TRBV7-2	few	TRBJ1-1	TRBD1	CASSHGQGVSEAFF	TGTGCCAGCAGCCACGGACAGGGGGTTTCTGAAGCTTTCTTT
TRBV7-8	.	TRBJ2-7	.	CASSLGTGPSSYEQYF	TGTGCCAGCAGCTTAGGTACAGGGCCGAGCTCCTACGAGCAGTACTTC
TRBV6-2/TRBV6-3	.	TRBJ1-1	TRBD1	CASRRDRGRIGAFF	TGTGCCAGCAGGAGGGACAGGGGGCGAATTGGAGCTTTCTTT
TRBV11-2	many	TRBJ2-1	.	CASSPHNEQFF	TGTGCCAGCAGCCCCCACAATGAGCAGTTCTTC
TRBV6-5	few	TRBJ1-1	.	CASSYGGSVAEAFF	TGTGCCAGCAGTTACGGGGGGTCGGTGGCTGAAGCTTTCTTT
TRBV5-1	few	TRBJ2-7	TRBD1	CASSLDRDRSYEQYF	TGCGCCAGCAGCTTAGACCGGGACAGATCCTACGAGCAGTACTTC
TRBV4-1	.	TRBJ2-3	.	CASSRGGARVDTQYF	TGCGCCAGCAGCCGCGGAGGGGCCAGGGTCGATACGCAGTATTTT
TRBV7-2	.	TRBJ2-2	.	CASTPEYRPGELFF	TGTGCCAGCACCCCTGAGTACAGGCCCGGGGAGCTGTTTTTT
TRBV28	.	TRBJ2-1	.	CASSLVGGSMWGNEQFF	TGTGCCAGCAGTTTAGTCGGGGGATCGATGTGGGGCAATGAGCAGTTCTTC
TRBV7-2	few	TRBJ2-2	TRBD2	CASSFSLAGGFAGELFF	TGTGCCAGCAGCTTTTCTCTAGCGGGGGGGTTTGCCGGGGAGCTGTTTTTT
TRBV5-1	few	TRBJ2-2	.	CASRLPGLNTGELFF	TGCGCCAGCAGATTGCCGGGTCTGAACACCGGGGAGCTGTTTTTT
TRBV15	.	TRBJ2-3	.	CATSREFQGGTDTQYF	TGTGCCACCAGCAGAGAATTTCAGGGAGGCACAGATACGCAGTATTTT
TRBV7-9	.	TRBJ1-1	TRBD1	CASSSTGQVNTEAFF	TGTGCCAGCAGCTCCACGGGACAGGTTAACACTGAAGCTTTCTTT
TRBV5-1	few	TRBJ1-3	.	CASSLAPAPGNTIYF	TGCGCCAGCAGCTTGGCCCCAGCCCCTGGAAACACCATATATTTT
TRBV27	few	TRBJ1-6	.	CASSLQGFYNSPLHF	TGTGCCAGCAGTCTACAGGGTTTTTATAATTCACCCCTCCACTTT
TRBV12-3/TRBV12-4	few	TRBJ2-3	TRBD2	CASSLGLAGVADTQYF	TGTGCCAGCAGTTTGGGACTAGCGGGAGTAGCAGATACGCAGTATTTT
TRBV10-3	.	TRBJ2-7	TRBD2	CATGSSGAYEQYF	TGTGCCACCGGCTCTAGCGGTGCCTACGAGCAGTACTTC
TRBV5-1	.	TRBJ2-3	TRBD1	CASSWGQDTDTQYF	TGCGCCAGCAGCTGGGGACAGGACACAGATACGCAGTATTTT
TRBV18	.	TRBJ2-1	TRBD2	CASSRPTSGRALHEQFF	TGTGCCAGCTCACGGCCGACTAGCGGGAGGGCCTTGCATGAGCAGTTCTTC
TRBV4-3	.	TRBJ2-6	.	CASSQGPNPAAGANVLTF	TGCGCCAGCAGCCAAGGACCTAATCCCGCGGCTGGGGCCAACGTCCTGACTTTC
TRBV7-9	few	TRBJ2-5	TRBD1	CASSYEGPGGVQETQYF	TGTGCCAGCAGCTACGAGGGTCCAGGGGGAGTTCAAGAGACCCAGTACTTC
TRBV10-3	.	TRBJ2-5	.	CAISEPAETQYF	TGTGCCATCAGTGAGCCTGCAGAGACCCAGTACTTC
TRBV7-3	.	TRBJ2-1	TRBD2	CASSPGLAGVTEQFF	TGTGCCAGCAGCCCCGGACTAGCGGGAGTCACTGAGCAGTTCTTC
TRBV7-2	.	TRBJ1-2	.	CASSTYGSYGYTF	TGTGCCAGCAGCACGTATGGGAGCTATGGCTACACCTTC
TRBV20-1	.	TRBJ2-1	TRBD2	CSARDPLAGVLQNNEQFF	TGCAGTGCTAGAGATCCCCTAGCGGGGGTTCTCCAAAACAATGAGCAGTTCTTC
TRBV20-1	.	TRBJ2-5	TRBD1	CSARDGGQGWSETQYF	TGCAGTGCTAGAGATGGGGGACAGGGTTGGTCGGAGACCCAGTACTTC
TRBV3-1	few	TRBJ1-6	.	CASSQGEVSPLHF	TGTGCCAGCAGCCAGGGGGAAGTTTCACCCCTCCACTTT
TRBV20-1	.	TRBJ1-1	.	CSAVPGPTEAFF	TGCAGCGCCGTTCCGGGCCCCACTGAAGCTTTCTTT
TRBV9	once	TRBJ2-3	TRBD1	CASSVGPGGETQYF	TGTGCCAGCAGCGTAGGCCCAGGGGGCGAGACGCAGTATTTT
TRBV19	.	TRBJ2-1	.	CASSIAVALYNEQFF	TGTGCCAGTAGTATAGCGGTTGCCCTGTACAATGAGCAGTTCTTC
TRBV7-2	.	TRBJ2-5	.	CASSLALWGAGETQYF	TGTGCCAGCAGCTTAGCGCTATGGGGGGCTGGGGAGACCCAGTACTTC
TRBV12-3/TRBV12-4	few	TRBJ2-2	TRBD1	CASSYGQGYTGELFF	TGTGCCAGCAGTTACGGACAGGGATACACCGGGGAGCTGTTTTTT
TRBV2	.	TRBJ2-2	.	CASRGTASTGELFF	TGTGCCAGCAGAGGGACCGCGAGTACCGGGGAGCTGTTTTTT
TRBV20-1	few	TRBJ2-7	.	CSGARGTTTEQYF	TGCAGTGGCGCAAGGGGGACAACTACCGAGCAGTACTTC
TRBV10-3	few	TRBJ2-5	TRBD2	CAIGRGVRETQYF	TGTGCCATCGGGAGGGGAGTGAGGGAGACCCAGTACTTC
TRBV5-1	few	TRBJ2-2	TRBD1	CASSFQFGTASNTGELFF	TGCGCCAGCAGCTTCCAATTCGGGACAGCCTCGAACACCGGGGAGCTGTTTTTT
TRBV7-8	.	TRBJ2-7	.	CASSLAHGTPVLSYEQYF	TGTGCCAGCAGCTTAGCCCACGGGACCCCGGTACTATCGTATGAGCAGTACTTC
TRBV5-1	.	TRBJ2-7	TRBD1	CASSLTGELYEQYF	TGCGCCAGCAGCTTGACAGGGGAGTTATACGAGCAGTACTTC
TRBV12-3/TRBV12-4	many	TRBJ1-6	TRBD1	CASSLSGGDSPLHF	TGTGCCAGCAGTTTGTCAGGGGGCGATTCACCCCTCCACTTT
TRBV6-2/TRBV6-3	.	TRBJ1-1	.	CAGQDPMASEAFF	TGTGCCGGCCAGGACCCTATGGCGTCTGAAGCTTTCTTT
TRBV6-2/TRBV6-3	once	TRBJ2-7	.	CASNLGTHPYEQYF	TGTGCCAGCAACCTCGGGACCCACCCCTACGAGCAGTACTTC
TRBV5-1	few	TRBJ1-1	TRBD1	CASSPRQGTNTEAFF	TGCGCCAGCAGCCCACGACAGGGGACGAACACTGAAGCTTTCTTT
TRBV20-1	few	TRBJ2-1	TRBD2	CSARGTLRTVPGGSYNEQFF	TGCAGTGCTAGAGGTACGTTGAGGACGGTACCGGGAGGCTCCTACAATGAGCAGTTCTTC